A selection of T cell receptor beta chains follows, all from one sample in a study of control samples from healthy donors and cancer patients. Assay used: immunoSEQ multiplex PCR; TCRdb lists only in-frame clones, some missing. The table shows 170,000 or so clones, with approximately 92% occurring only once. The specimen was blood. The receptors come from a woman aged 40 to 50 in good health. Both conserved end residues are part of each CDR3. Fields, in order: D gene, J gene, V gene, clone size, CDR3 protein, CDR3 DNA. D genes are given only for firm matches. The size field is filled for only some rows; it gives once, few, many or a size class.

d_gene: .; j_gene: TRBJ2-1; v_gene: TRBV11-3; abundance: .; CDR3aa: CASSLGRDPWVHNEQFF; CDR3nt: TGTGCCAGCAGCTTAGGCCGGGACCCCTGGGTCCACAATGAGCAGTTCTTC
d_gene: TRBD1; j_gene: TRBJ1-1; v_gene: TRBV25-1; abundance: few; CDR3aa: CASIQTGVNTEAFF; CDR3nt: TGTGCCAGCATTCAAACAGGGGTGAACACTGAAGCTTTCTTT
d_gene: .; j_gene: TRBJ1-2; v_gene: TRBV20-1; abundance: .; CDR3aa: CSARSGYGYTF; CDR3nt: TGCAGTGCTAGGTCCGGCTATGGCTACACCTTC
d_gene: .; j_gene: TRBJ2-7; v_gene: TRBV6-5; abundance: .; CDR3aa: CASSYSDGTGYEQYF; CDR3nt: TGTGCCAGCAGTTACTCCGATGGGACCGGCTACGAGCAGTACTTC
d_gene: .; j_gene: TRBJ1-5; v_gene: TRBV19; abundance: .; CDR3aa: CASELRGAQYSNQPQHF; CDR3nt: TGTGCCAGTGAATTGAGGGGGGCCCAATATAGCAATCAGCCCCAGCATTTT
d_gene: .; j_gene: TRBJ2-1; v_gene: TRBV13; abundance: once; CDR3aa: CASSPGLALSYNEQFF; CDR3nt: TGTGCCAGCAGCCCCGGCCTAGCCCTCTCCTACAATGAGCAGTTCTTC
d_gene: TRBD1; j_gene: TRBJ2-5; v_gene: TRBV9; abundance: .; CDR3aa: CASSVETGGGETQYF; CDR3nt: TGTGCCAGCAGCGTGGAAACAGGGGGCGGGGAGACCCAGTACTTC
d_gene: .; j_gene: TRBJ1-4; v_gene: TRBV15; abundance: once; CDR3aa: CATSRVGVPEEKLFF; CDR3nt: TGTGCCACCAGCAGAGTGGGGGTTCCAGAGGAAAAACTGTTTTTT
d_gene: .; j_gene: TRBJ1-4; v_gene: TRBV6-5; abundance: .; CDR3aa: CASRTATNEKLFF; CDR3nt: TGTGCCAGCCGCACGGCAACTAATGAAAAACTGTTTTTT
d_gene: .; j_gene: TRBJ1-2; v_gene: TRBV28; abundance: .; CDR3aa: CASRPPSTGYGYTF; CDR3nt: TGTGCCAGCAGACCGCCTTCAACAGGGTATGGCTACACCTTC
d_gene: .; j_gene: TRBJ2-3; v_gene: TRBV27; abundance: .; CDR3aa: CASSLIRTDTQYF; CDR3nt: TGTGCCAGCAGTTTAATTCGCACAGATACGCAGTATTTT
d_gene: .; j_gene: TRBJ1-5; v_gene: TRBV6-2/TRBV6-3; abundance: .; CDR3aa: CASSYSIGENQPQHF; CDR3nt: TGTGCCAGCAGTTACTCGATAGGGGAAAATCAGCCCCAGCATTTT
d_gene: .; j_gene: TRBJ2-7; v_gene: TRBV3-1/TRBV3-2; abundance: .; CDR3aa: CASSQEPSAYEQYF; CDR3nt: TGTGCCAGCAGCCAAGAACCTAGCGCCTACGAGCAGTACTTC
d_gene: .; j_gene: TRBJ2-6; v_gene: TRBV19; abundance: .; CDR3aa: CASKGHQSGDSGANVLTF; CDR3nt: TGTGCCAGTAAGGGACACCAATCTGGAGACTCTGGGGCCAACGTCCTGACTTTC
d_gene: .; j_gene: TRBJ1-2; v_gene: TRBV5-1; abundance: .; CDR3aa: CASSLGNPGKAYGYTF; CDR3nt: TGCGCCAGCAGCTTGGGGAACCCAGGGAAGGCCTATGGCTACACCTTC
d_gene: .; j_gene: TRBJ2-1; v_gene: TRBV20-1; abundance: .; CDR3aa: CSALQGGEQFF; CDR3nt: TGCAGTGCTCTTCAGGGGGGCGAGCAGTTCTTC
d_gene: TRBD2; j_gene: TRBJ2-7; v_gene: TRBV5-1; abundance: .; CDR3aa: CASSLAGGSYEQYF; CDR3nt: TGCGCCAGCAGCTTGGCGGGGGGCTCCTACGAGCAGTACTTC
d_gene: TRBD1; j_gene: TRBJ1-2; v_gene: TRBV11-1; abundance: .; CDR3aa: CASSSTTGGPYGYTF; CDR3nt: TGTGCCAGCAGCTCAACGACAGGGGGCCCCTATGGCTACACCTTC
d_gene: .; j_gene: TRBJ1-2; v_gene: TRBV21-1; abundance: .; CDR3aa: CASSKTYNNYGYTF; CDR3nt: TGTGCCAGCAGCAAAACTTACAATAACTATGGCTACACCTTC
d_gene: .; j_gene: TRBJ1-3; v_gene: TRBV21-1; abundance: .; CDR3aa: CASSKDGSTGNTIYF; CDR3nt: TGTGCCAGCAGCAAAGACGGATCCACTGGAAACACCATATATTTT
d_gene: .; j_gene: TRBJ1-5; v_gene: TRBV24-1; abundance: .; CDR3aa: CATSDGVQPQHF; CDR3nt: TGTGCCACCAGTGACGGGGTTCAGCCCCAGCATTTT
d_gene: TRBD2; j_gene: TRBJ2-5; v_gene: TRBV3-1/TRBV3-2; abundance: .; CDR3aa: CASSQGIAGGFQETQYF; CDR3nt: TGTGCCAGCAGCCAAGGCATAGCGGGGGGATTCCAAGAGACCCAGTACTTC
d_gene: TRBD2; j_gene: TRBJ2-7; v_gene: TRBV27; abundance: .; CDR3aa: CASSASSGAVSYEQYF; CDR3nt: TGTGCCAGCAGTGCCTCTAGCGGGGCCGTCTCCTACGAGCAGTACTTC
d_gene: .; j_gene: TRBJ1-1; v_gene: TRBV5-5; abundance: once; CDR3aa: CASSLRDVNTEAFF; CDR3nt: TGTGCCAGCAGCTTGAGGGATGTGAACACTGAAGCTTTCTTT
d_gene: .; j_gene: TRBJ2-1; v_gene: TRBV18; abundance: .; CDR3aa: CASSPGILNEQFF; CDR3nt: TGTGCCAGCTCACCAGGCATTCTCAATGAGCAGTTCTTC
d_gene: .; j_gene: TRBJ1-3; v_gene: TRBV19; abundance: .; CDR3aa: CASSDGPDSGNTIYF; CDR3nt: TGTGCCAGTAGTGACGGGCCAGACTCTGGAAACACCATATATTTT
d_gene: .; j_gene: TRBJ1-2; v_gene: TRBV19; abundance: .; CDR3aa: CASSMVTEPVGPQMTGRLIYGYTF; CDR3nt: TGTGCCAGTAGTATGGTGACAGAACCGGTGGGCCCCCAGATGACAGGCAGGCTTATTTATGGCTACACCTTC
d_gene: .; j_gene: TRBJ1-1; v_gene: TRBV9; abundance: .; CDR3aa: CASSGGRAATEAFF; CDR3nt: TGTGCCAGCAGCGGGGGGAGGGCGGCTACTGAAGCTTTCTTT
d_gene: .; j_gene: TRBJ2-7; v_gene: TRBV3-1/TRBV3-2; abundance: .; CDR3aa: CASSQFNGNYEQYF; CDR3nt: TGTGCCAGCAGCCAATTTAACGGAAACTACGAGCAGTACTTC
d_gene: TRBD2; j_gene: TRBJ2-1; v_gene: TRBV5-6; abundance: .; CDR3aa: CASSHRLAGYNEQFF; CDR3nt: TGTGCCAGCAGCCACCGACTAGCGGGATACAATGAGCAGTTCTTC
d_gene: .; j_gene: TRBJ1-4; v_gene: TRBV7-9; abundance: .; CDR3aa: CASSWSDSPNEKLFF; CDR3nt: TGTGCCAGCAGCTGGTCAGACAGCCCTAATGAAAAACTGTTTTTT
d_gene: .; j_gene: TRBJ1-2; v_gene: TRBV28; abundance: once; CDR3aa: CASSETGSTTNYGYTF; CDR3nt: TGTGCCAGCAGTGAAACAGGGAGTACCACGAACTATGGCTACACCTTC
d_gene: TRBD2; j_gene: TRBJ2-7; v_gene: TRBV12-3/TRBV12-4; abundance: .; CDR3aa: CASSFRGDHEQYF; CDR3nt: TGTGCCAGCAGTTTCCGGGGGGACCACGAGCAGTACTTC
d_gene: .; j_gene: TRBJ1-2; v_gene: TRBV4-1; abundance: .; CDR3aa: CASSEDGQLYGYTF; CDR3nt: TGCGCCAGCAGTGAAGACGGACAACTCTATGGCTACACCTTC
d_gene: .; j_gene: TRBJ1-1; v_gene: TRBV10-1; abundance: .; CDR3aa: CASRQQEFGEAFF; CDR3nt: TGCGCCAGCAGACAACAGGAGTTTGGAGAAGCTTTCTTT
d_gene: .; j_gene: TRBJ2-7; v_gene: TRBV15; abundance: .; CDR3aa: CATSRPRGRREQYF; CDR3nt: TGTGCCACCAGCAGGCCCCGGGGGCGTCGCGAGCAGTACTTC
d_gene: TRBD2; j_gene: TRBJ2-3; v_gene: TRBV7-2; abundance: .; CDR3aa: CASSFPSGGATDTQYF; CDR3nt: TGTGCCAGCAGCTTCCCCAGCGGGGGGGCCACAGATACGCAGTATTTT